This T cell receptor (beta chain) stems from a study of CDR3 diversity in severe acne. The germline CDR1 and CDR2 sequences are DFQATT and SNEGSKA (reference sequence). V dropped 7 bases and J dropped 0 bases, with 13 bases sitting between them. There are 13 residues in the CDR3. MiXCR, run by TCRdb on the PCR reads, gives a single entry per CDR3 protein. Of around 94,000 distinct CDR3 sequences in the sample, roughly 51% were seen once. A few counts support this clonotype. The sequenced sample was blood. This sequence joins TRBV20-1 and TRBJ2-7; D ambiguous. The clonotype was recovered from a male donor with acne. DNA of the CDR3: TGCAGTGTCGCCAGGCCCAGCTCCTACGAGCAGTACTTC. Encoded protein: CSVARPSSYEQYF.